The 21 T cell receptor beta chains given below trace back to one sample, sequenced in a study of OX40 agonist ivuxolimab in advanced cancers. Clones were read by immunoSEQ multiplex PCR, and TCRdb kept only the in-frame ones, dropping some. The data show roughly 86,000 clones, with 85% to 95% seen just once and roughly 0.42% held by the top ten. Sequences were derived from CD4+ or CD8+ T cells sorted from blood, sampled in a trial of the OX40 agonist ivuxolimab. Receptor source: an adult with an advanced solid tumor such as melanoma, head and neck, liver or kidney cancer.

This chain joins TRBV4-3 and TRBJ1-1; a possible D gene is TRBD1 (6 bases). In germline, CDR1 is LGHNA, CDR2 YSLEER. The CDR3 contains 14 residues. The V gene lost 0 bases and the J gene lost 4 bases, with 9 bases spanning the gap. For the CDR3, the DNA is TGCGCCAGCAGCCAAGAGATCAGGGGCACTGAAGCTTTCTTT. Translated: CASSQEIRGTEAFF.

The chain is built from TRBV16 and TRBJ1-2; D not resolved. The CDR3 is made up of 14 amino acids. Germline V lookup: CDR1 KGHSY, CDR2 FQNENV. Between the trimmed V and J ends, which lost 4 bases and 7 bases, there was a span of 16 bases. CDR3 sequence reads: CASSPQRPLVGYTF. The CDR3 bases are TGTGCCAGCAGCCCCCAGAGGCCGTTGGTTGGCTACACCTTC.

The CDR3 sequence is CASSENQGTLEAFF. The CDR3 DNA reads as TGTGCCAGCAGTGAAAATCAGGGTACCCTTGAAGCTTTCTTT. The chain recombines TRBV2 with TRBJ1-1; TRBD1 might be the D (5 bases). Trimming removed 2 bases at V and 7 bases at J, with 14 bases between. CDR3 length: 14 residues. Germline CDR1 SNHLY, CDR2 FYNNEI.

The gene calls are TRBV5-4 and TRBJ1-2, with 7 positions matching TRBD1. CDR1 and CDR2 from the germline V gene are SGHNT and YYREEE (reference sequence). The J segment lost 3 bases and the V segment lost 0 bases, leaving 2 bases of the junction unmatched. The CDR3 extends over 14 amino acids. The DNA of the CDR3 is TGTGCCAGCAGCTTGGGACAGGGTGACTATGGCTACACCTTC. Translated, it gives CASSLGQGDYGYTF.

The chain uses TRBV6-1 and TRBJ1-2; 9 nucleotides agree with TRBD1. CDR1 MNHNS and CDR2 SASEGT come from the germline V gene. The CDR3 runs to 15 residues. J gave up 3 bases and V 0 bases, and 2 bases lay outside the gene matches. CDR3 DNA: TGTGCCAGCAGTGAAGCCGGGACAGGGTACTATGGCTACACCTTC. The encoded protein is CASSEAGTGYYGYTF.

The chain carries TRBV7-2 and TRBJ1-2; weak D call: TRBD1 (6 bases). The CDR3 contains 12 residues. In germline, CDR1 is SGHTA, CDR2 FQGNSA. V dropped 4 bases and J dropped 7 bases, with 10 bases sitting between them. The CDR3 reads CASSSGQTGYTF. The DNA for the CDR3 is TGTGCCAGCAGCTCCGGACAGACTGGCTACACCTTC.

This chain links TRBV4-1 with TRBJ2-5; TRBD1 might be the D (5 bases). The CDR3 spans 14 residues. Germline CDR1 is MGHRA and CDR2 is YSYEKL. With 5 bases removed from V and 1 base from J, the gap between germline ends came to 11 bases. The CDR3 is CASSAAGSQETQYF. For the CDR3, the DNA is TGCGCCAGCAGCGCCGCAGGGTCCCAAGAGACCCAGTACTTC.

This chain links TRBV19 with TRBJ1-2; TRBD1 is a possible D gene (5 bases). V was clipped by 5 bases and J by 3 bases, with 13 bases between them. The CDR3 is 14 amino acids. CDR1 is LNHDA, CDR2 SQIVND, per germline (reference sequence). The CDR3 bases are TGTGCCAGTAGTGTGGAAGAGGGGCACTATGGCTACACCTTC. Translated: CASSVEEGHYGYTF.

The chain is built from TRBV11-2 and TRBJ2-3; 14 bases map to TRBD2. The CDR3 covers 16 residues. CDR1 is SGHAT, CDR2 FQNNGV, per germline. Trimming cost V 5 bases and J 4 bases; bases outside gene matches: 5. This chain's CDR3 is CASSPGLAGGADTQYF. DNA of the CDR3: TGTGCCAGCAGCCCAGGACTAGCGGGGGGAGCAGATACGCAGTATTTT.

The count of this clone is one. The chain combines TRBV27 with TRBJ2-3; TRBD2 aligns across 8 bases. Trimming took 7 bases from V and 4 from J; bases not matched to a gene: 4. The CDR3 totals 13 residues. In germline, CDR1 is MNHEY, CDR2 SMNVEV (reference sequence). DNA of the CDR3: TGTGCCAGCACCACAGCGGGAGCAGATACGCAGTATTTT. Protein sequence: CASTTAGADTQYF.

The chain combines TRBV5-4 with TRBJ1-2; the D is unclear. V lost 0 bases to trimming and J lost 4 bases, with 13 bases between them. The germline V gene has CDR1 SGHNT and CDR2 YYREEE (reference sequence). CDR3 length: 15 residues. The CDR3 region is CASSLDGGSTYGYTF. CDR3 nucleotides: TGTGCCAGCAGCTTGGACGGCGGATCGACCTATGGCTACACCTTC.

The chain combines TRBV7-3 with TRBJ2-5; 9 bases line up with TRBD1. J lost 5 bases, V lost 5 bases, and 6 bases had no gene match. The CDR3 has 14 residues. Germline V gives CDR1 SGHTA, CDR2 FQGTGA. The CDR3 sequence is CASSRQGVGETQYF. As DNA, the CDR3 is TGTGCCAGCAGCAGACAGGGGGTCGGGGAGACCCAGTACTTC.

This clone was detected once. The chain couples TRBV5-1 to TRBJ2-1; the match to TRBD2 covers 9 bases. The germline V gene encodes CDR1 SGHRS and CDR2 YFSETQ. The ends lost 4 bases at V and 3 bases at J; junction bases unmatched: 17. The CDR3 totals 19 residues. The CDR3 region is CASSALAGESSGIYNEQFF. CDR3 coding DNA: TGCGCCAGCAGCGCCTTAGCGGGGGAATCCTCGGGGATCTACAATGAGCAGTTCTTC.

The chain couples TRBV7-8 to TRBJ1-5, with 8 bases lining up with TRBD1. CDR1 and CDR2 from the germline V gene are SGHVS and FQNEAQ. The CDR3 consists of 15 residues. V shed 1 base, J shed 4 bases, and the junction held 3 bases outside the gene matches. The CDR3 DNA reads TGTGCCAGCAGCTTAGGGACAGGGCCTAATCAGCCCCAGCATTTT. Its protein is CASSLGTGPNQPQHF.

This clone was observed a handful of times. The CDR3 DNA reads as TGTGCCAGCAGCTTGGGTCAGGGGAGCAATGAGCAGTTCTTC. Protein: CASSLGQGSNEQFF. The chain links TRBV5-4 to TRBJ2-1; possibly TRBD1 for D (6 bases). The germline V gene has CDR1 SGHNT and CDR2 YYREEE (reference sequence). V lost 0 bases to trimming and J lost 6 bases, with 10 bases between them. CDR3 length equals 14 residues.

A remark on this clone: One end of the junction fails to match germline, which may point to a read error. This sequence joins TRBV7-7 and TRBJ2-2; 10 nucleotides match TRBD2. In germline, CDR1 is SSHAT, CDR2 FNYEAQ (reference sequence). The CDR3 loop spans 16 amino acids. DNA for the CDR3: TGTGCTAGCAGCCCCATAGCGGGGGGCGGGACCGGGGAGCTGTTTTTT. It specifies CASSPIAGGGTGELFF.

The chain employs TRBV5-6 and TRBJ1-2; D is unresolved. Germline values: CDR1 SGHDT, CDR2 YYEEEE. Trimming left V 4 bases short and J 2 bases short, with 9 bases between. There are 13 residues in the CDR3. CDR3 nucleotide sequence: TGTGCCAGCAGCCCGACGGGAAACTATGGCTACACCTTC. It is translated as CASSPTGNYGYTF.

The chain is built from TRBV19 and TRBJ2-2, with D tentatively TRBD1 (5 bases). This CDR3 has 15 amino acids. V was pared by 2 bases and J by 4 bases, with 11 bases between. The germline gives CDR1 LNHDA, CDR2 SQIVND (reference sequence). The chain's CDR3 is CASSISFRVTGELFF. Written as DNA, the CDR3 is TGTGCCAGTAGTATATCCTTCAGGGTCACCGGGGAGCTGTTTTTT.

The chain joins TRBV12-5 to TRBJ2-7, with D hard to call. Trimming stripped 7 bases from V and 1 base from J, with 11 bases between. CDR1 LGHNT and CDR2 FRNRAP come from the germline V gene. This CDR3 comprises 13 residues. CDR3 sequence reads: CASASLISYEQYF. Here the CDR3 DNA reads TGTGCTAGTGCCAGTCTGATTTCCTACGAGCAGTACTTC.

The rearrangement joins TRBV6-1 to TRBJ2-3; TRBD2 might be the D (6 bases). This CDR3 contains 15 residues. The germline V and J ends were trimmed by 4 bases and 0 bases, with 11 bases remaining between them. Germline V gene lookup returns CDR1 MNHNS and CDR2 SASEGT. CDR3 in amino acids: CASSGLVFSTDTQYF. CDR3 DNA: TGTGCCAGCAGTGGACTAGTTTTCAGCACAGATACGCAGTATTTT.

This sequence joins TRBV10-2 and TRBJ1-1; unclear D gene. CDR1 is WSHSY and CDR2 is SAAADI in the germline V gene. V dropped 2 bases and J dropped 5 bases, with 9 bases sitting between them. The CDR3 has 13 residues. CDR3 coding DNA: TGCGCCAGCAGTGAGATTCGGGTTACTGAAGCTTTCTTT. It translates to CASSEIRVTEAFF.